The 25 T cell receptor beta chains in this list originate from one sample, sequenced in a study of T cell changes during pregnancy in multiple sclerosis. Data came from immunoSEQ multiplex PCR; TCRdb stores just in-frame clones and leaves some out. The sample has some 90,000 clones, roughly 91% seen once. Sequenced here: peripheral blood, sampled after pregnancy. All receptors derive from a female donor in good health, enrolled as a control in a pregnancy study.

The chain combines TRBV9 with TRBJ2-5; a weak D match, TRBD1 (5 bases). Germline V lookup: CDR1 SGDLS, CDR2 YYNGEE. The CDR3 has 14 amino acids. Trimming left V 0 bases short and J 4 bases short, with 10 bases between. This chain's CDR3 is CASSVGTTAETQYF. The DNA of the CDR3 is TGTGCCAGCAGCGTAGGGACAACGGCAGAGACCCAGTACTTC.

The rearrangement uses TRBV18 and TRBJ2-3; a possible D gene is TRBD1 (5 bases). The CDR3 loop spans 12 amino acids. The V end was cut by 8 bases, the J end by 4 bases, with 10 bases between. Germline V gene data show CDR1 as KGHSH and CDR2 as LQKENI. CDR3 sequence (DNA): TGTGCCAGCCAGGCAGGGCCAGATACGCAGTATTTT. Amino acid sequence: CASQAGPDTQYF. Looking up the rest from reference TRBV18 and TRBJ2-3 gives the full variable domain: NAGVMQNPRHLVRRRGQEARLRCSPMKGHSHVYWYRQLPEEGLKFMVYLQKENIIDESGMPKERFSAEFPKEGPSILRIQQVVRGDSAAYFCASQAGPDTQYFGPGTRLTVL.

V and J are TRBV28 and TRBJ2-6; the D gene is possibly TRBD1 (6 bases). The germline CDR1 and CDR2 sequences are MDHEN and SYDVKM. V lost 2 bases, J lost 13 bases, and 12 bases lay in between. The length of the CDR3 is 13 residues. CDR3 sequence: CASSLGGPKVLTF. The CDR3 coding sequence is TGTGCCAGCAGTTTAGGGGGCCCAAAGGTCCTGACTTTC.

The chain recombines TRBV23-1 with TRBJ1-5; no reliable D call. TRBV23-1 is filed as an ORF, its function uncertain. The CDR3 is 14 amino acids. Trimming shortened V by 2 bases and J by 7 bases, and 12 bases separated the two germline ends. CDR3 amino acids: CASSQNPGRQPQHF. DNA for the CDR3: TGCGCCAGCAGTCAAAATCCAGGTCGACAGCCCCAGCATTTT.

The gene calls are TRBV6-5 and TRBJ2-5; 7 bases are a match to TRBD1. Germline trimming cut 6 bases from V and 4 bases from J; bases unmatched to any gene: 2. The CDR3 consists of 12 residues. Germline-derived CDR1 and CDR2 are MNHEY and SVGAGI. Written as DNA, the CDR3 is TGTGCCAGCAGAGGGGGCAGAGAGACCCAGTACTTC. Translation: CASRGGRETQYF.

This rearrangement joins TRBV29-1 to TRBJ1-5; 9 bases line up with TRBD1. The CDR3 spans 15 residues. Germline CDR1 SQVTM, CDR2 ANQGSEA. Trimming took 7 bases from V and 3 from J; bases not matched to a gene: 10. CDR3 DNA: TGCAGCGCCCGTGGGGGACAGGGCCCCAATCAGCCCCAGCATTTT. Protein product: CSARGGQGPNQPQHF.

The rearrangement links TRBV5-1 to TRBJ2-2, with a possible D match to TRBD1 (6 bases). Germline values: CDR1 SGHRS, CDR2 YFSETQ. The CDR3 is made up of 14 amino acids. The V gene lost 0 bases and the J gene lost 7 bases, with 10 bases spanning the gap. The chain's CDR3 is CASSLEQGIGELFF. The CDR3 region has the DNA TGCGCCAGCAGCTTGGAACAGGGAATCGGGGAGCTGTTTTTT. Based on the CDR3 plus reference TRBV5-1 and TRBJ2-2, the full variable domain is KAGVTQTPRYLIKTRGQQVTLSCSPISGHRSVSWYQQTPGQGLQFLFEYFSETQRNKGNFPGRFSGRQFSNSRSEMNVSTLELGDSALYLCASSLEQGIGELFFGEGSRLTVL.

The chain carries TRBV11-3 and TRBJ2-2, with TRBD1 matching over 9 bases. Germline values: CDR1 SGHNT, CDR2 YENEEA. This CDR3 has 16 residues. The trim removed 5 bases at V and 2 bases at J, leaving 6 bases unmatched. CDR3 protein: CASSLQGQGNTGELFF. In DNA form, the CDR3 reads TGTGCCAGCAGCCTTCAGGGACAGGGTAACACCGGGGAGCTGTTTTTT.

V and J are TRBV7-2 and TRBJ1-2; D is perhaps TRBD1 (5 bases). Germline CDR1 is SGHTA and CDR2 is FQGNSA. Trimming cost V 5 bases and J 4 bases, with 17 bases left between them. CDR3 size: 15 residues. In DNA, the CDR3 is TGTGCCAGCAGCCCCCCAGGGAAAGAGAGCTATGGCTACACCTTC. This encodes CASSPPGKESYGYTF.

This rearrangement joins TRBV19 to TRBJ1-1, with a possible D match to TRBD1 (6 bases). The CDR3 consists of 14 residues. V shed 1 base and J shed 5 bases, with 11 bases lying between them. Germline V gives CDR1 LNHDA, CDR2 SQIVND (reference sequence). The CDR3 loop is CASSIVGGRTEAFF. The DNA of the CDR3 is TGTGCCAGTAGTATAGTCGGGGGGCGGACTGAAGCTTTCTTT.

DNA of the CDR3: TGTGCCAGCAGTTATGGCACAGAGCAGTTCTTC. It specifies CASSYGTEQFF. The chain links TRBV6-5 to TRBJ2-1; D ambiguous. The CDR3 is 11 residues long. The ends were cut back, 3 bases at V and 10 bases at J, with 7 bases in the middle. From germline, CDR1 is MNHEY and CDR2 SVGAGI.

Notes on this clone: Different DNA sequences within this sample yield the same CDR3. This chain uses TRBV7-9 with TRBJ2-3; D is unresolved. CDR1 is SEHNR and CDR2 is FQNEAQ in the germline V gene (reference sequence). The CDR3 runs to 12 residues. V was shortened by 5 bases and J by 0 bases, with 3 bases between the two germline ends. The CDR3, as DNA: TGTGCCAGCAGCCAAAGCACAGATACGCAGTATTTT. It codes for CASSQSTDTQYF.

The J gene is TRBJ2-1, the V gene TRBV19; D may be TRBD2 (7 bases). Germline V gives CDR1 LNHDA, CDR2 SQIVND (reference sequence). The CDR3 consists of 16 residues. V lost 5 bases and J lost 2, with 16 bases in between. CDR3 loop: CASSEIDGGPYNEQFF. The CDR3 nucleotides read TGTGCCAGTAGTGAGATTGACGGGGGGCCCTACAATGAGCAGTTCTTC.

The genes are TRBV7-6 and TRBJ1-4; D not certain. The CDR3 has 15 residues. Trimming cost V 1 base and J 3 bases, with 9 bases left between them. Per germline, CDR1 SGHVS and CDR2 FNYEAQ. Written as DNA, the CDR3 is TGTGCCAGCAGCTTAGGAGGCCTGGCTAATGAAAAACTGTTTTTT. Translated: CASSLGGLANEKLFF.

V and J are TRBV5-6 and TRBJ2-5, with TRBD2 matching over 10 bases. This CDR3 comprises 16 residues. J lost 3 bases, V lost 3 bases, and 8 bases had no gene match. Germline-derived CDR1 and CDR2 are SGHDT and YYEEEE. The CDR3 region is CASSYSQRGGKETQYF. Written as DNA, the CDR3 is TGTGCCAGCAGCTACTCACAGCGGGGGGGAAAAGAGACCCAGTACTTC.

V and J are TRBV7-9 and TRBJ2-5; no definite D call. V gave up 0 bases and J gave up 5 bases, with 10 bases separating them. This CDR3 comprises 14 residues. Germline lookup yields CDR1 SEHNR and CDR2 FQNEAQ (reference sequence). CDR3 in DNA: TGTGCCAGCAGCTTAGCGGAAACTACGGAGACCCAGTACTTC. It translates to CASSLAETTETQYF.

V and J are TRBV28 and TRBJ2-7, with 11 bases matching TRBD2. The CDR3 extends over 16 amino acids. Germline V gene sequence: CDR1 MDHEN, CDR2 SYDVKM. V lost 7 bases to trimming and J lost 4 bases; unmatched junction nucleotides: 12. The CDR3, as DNA: TGTGCCAGCACATTGGGGCTAGCGGGGGGTGGGTACGAGCAGTACTTC. Translated: CASTLGLAGGGYEQYF.

The chain carries TRBV6-5 and TRBJ1-1; TRBD1 might be the D (6 bases). V lost 1 base and J lost 1, with 7 bases in between. Germline values: CDR1 MNHEY, CDR2 SVGAGI. The CDR3 sequence is 14 residues long. The CDR3 spells CASSYWGQNTEAFF. The DNA for the CDR3 is TGTGCCAGCAGTTACTGGGGACAGAACACTGAAGCTTTCTTT.

The rearrangement links TRBV7-2 to TRBJ1-2; 10 bases fit TRBD1. In germline, CDR1 is SGHTA, CDR2 FQGNSA. The CDR3 contains 17 residues. V trimming: 1 base; J trimming: 4 bases; junction bases outside the gene matches: 9. CDR3: CASSLGGPGQGSYGYTF. The DNA of the CDR3 is TGTGCCAGCAGCTTAGGAGGACCGGGACAGGGGAGCTATGGCTACACCTTC. Full variable domain (missing parts from reference TRBV7-2 and TRBJ1-2): GAGVSQSPSNKVTEKGKDVELRCDPISGHTALYWYRQSLGQGLEFLIYFQGNSAPDKSGLPSDRFSAERTGGSVSTLTIQRTQQEDSAVYLCASSLGGPGQGSYGYTFGSGTRLTVV.

V and J are TRBV7-6 and TRBJ2-3; tentative D call: TRBD1 (6 bases). This CDR3 region has 12 residues. Per germline, CDR1 SGHVS and CDR2 FNYEAQ. V lost 2 bases and J lost 6, with 6 bases in between. The CDR3 nucleotides are TGTGCCAGCAGCTTACAGGGGGATACGCAGTATTTT. Translating it yields CASSLQGDTQYF.

The chain's CDR3 is CASSIGTQNYGYTF. The CDR3 DNA is TGCGCCAGCAGCATCGGGACACAAAACTATGGCTACACCTTC. The chain uses TRBV5-1 and TRBJ1-2; D possibly corresponds to TRBD1 (6 bases). The ends were cut back, 4 bases at V and 2 bases at J, with 12 bases in the middle. The CDR3 spans 14 residues. Germline assignment: CDR1 SGHRS and CDR2 YFSETQ.

The chain links TRBV7-9 to TRBJ2-5, with D possibly TRBD1 on 6 matching bases. V dropped 5 bases and J dropped 5 bases, with 18 bases sitting between them. The CDR3 extends over 15 amino acids. Germline V lookup: CDR1 SEHNR, CDR2 FQNEAQ (reference sequence). CDR3 sequence (DNA): TGTGCCAGCAGCCCACCCGATACAGGGTTCGAGACCCAGTACTTC. This codes for CASSPPDTGFETQYF.

This clone was picked up a small number of times. V usage is TRBV7-9 and J usage is TRBJ1-1, with 8 bases identical to TRBD1. The V segment lost 0 bases and the J segment 2 bases; nucleotides outside the gene matches: 2. CDR1 and CDR2 (germline): SEHNR, FQNEAQ (reference sequence). The CDR3 has 15 amino acids. CDR3 bases: TGTGCCAGCAGCTTAGCTGGACAGGGAAACACTGAAGCTTTCTTT. Translated: CASSLAGQGNTEAFF.

V usage is TRBV5-6 and J usage is TRBJ2-6; TRBD1 might be the D (6 bases). V was shortened by 1 base and J by 3 bases, with 17 bases between the two germline ends. This CDR3 is 18 amino acids long. CDR1 is SGHDT, CDR2 YYEEEE, per germline. CDR3 sequence reads: CASSLSRTDYFGANVLTF. CDR3 DNA: TGTGCCAGCAGCTTGTCTAGGACAGACTATTTTGGGGCCAACGTCCTGACTTTC.

The chain is built from TRBV29-1 and TRBJ1-5; 10 bases are a match to TRBD1. This CDR3 is 18 amino acids long. Trimming cost V 4 bases and J 0 bases; bases outside gene matches: 12. Germline V gene data show CDR1 as SQVTM and CDR2 as ANQGSEA. DNA of the CDR3: TGCAGCGTTGCCCGGGACAGGGGATTCGAAGTTAGCAATCAGCCCCAGCATTTT. Protein: CSVARDRGFEVSNQPQHF. The variable domain in full, with the rest retrieved from reference TRBV29-1 and TRBJ1-5, is SAVISQKPSRDICQRGTSLTIQCQVDSQVTMMFWYRQQPGQSLTLIATANQGSEATYESGFVIDKFPISRPNLTFSTLTVSNMSPEDSSIYLCSVARDRGFEVSNQPQHFGDGTRLSIL.